What follows is one T cell receptor (beta chain) and its context. Antigen: not known. This table comes from immunoSEQ multiplex PCR, and its TCRdb copy is limited to in-frame clones, with some not included. This sample yields 90,000 to 130,000 clones, of which about 92% are seen a single time; roughly 0.24% belongs to the top ten. Germline CDR1 and CDR2: SGHAT and FQNNGV. The V end was cut by 5 bases, the J end by 0 bases, with 14 bases between. This CDR3 is 16 amino acids long. The data were taken from a study of graft-versus-host responses after intestinal transplantation. Study as a whole: Anti-thymocyte globulin induction was given to all recipients, followed by tacrolimus and steroids for 3 to 4 years.

This sequence was found in a human donor who was the organ donor for an intestinal transplant. This specimen consisted of unstimulated CD4+ T cells sorted from spleen or lymph node cells, obtained before transplant. The chain employs TRBV11-2 and TRBJ2-4; D not certain. CDR3 protein: CASSPVGPRAKNIQYF. CDR3 coding DNA: TGTGCCAGCAGCCCAGTCGGCCCTAGAGCCAAAAACATTCAGTACTTC. The whole variable domain, filled in from reference TRBV11-2 and TRBJ2-4, reads EAGVAQSPRYKIIEKRQSVAFWCNPISGHATLYWYQQILGQGPKLLIQFQNNGVVDDSQLPKDRFSAERLKGVDSTLKIQPAKLEDSAVYLCASSPVGPRAKNIQYFGAGTRLSVL.